The clone carrying this T cell receptor (beta chain) was seen only once. Its matching antigen is unknown. V was cut by 0 bases and J by 8 bases, with 9 bases left in between. CDR3 length: 13 amino acids. CDR1 is SGHDT and CDR2 is YYEEEE in the germline V gene. The data stem from a study of immune evolution from preneoplasia to lung adenocarcinoma. Clones were read by immunoSEQ multiplex PCR, and TCRdb kept only the in-frame ones, dropping some. Here the sample spans some 5,000 clones, less than 80% being singletons. Whole-study results and caveats: Normal lung had highest clonality; later lesions appeared denser, more diverse. Top clone share appeared to fall from AAH through AIS, MIA, adenocarcinoma.

Sequences were obtained from FFPE adjacent normal lung tissue. V gene TRBV5-6 combines with J gene TRBJ2-1; no clear D. This sequence was found in a person aged 55-80 years with lung adenocarcinoma. The CDR3 loop is CASSLGSSYEQFF. In DNA form, the CDR3 reads TGTGCCAGCAGCTTGGGCTCCTCCTATGAGCAGTTCTTC. The variable domain in full, completed from reference TRBV5-6 and TRBJ2-1, reads DAGVTQSPTHLIKTRGQQVTLRCSPKSGHDTVSWYQQALGQGPQFIFQYYEEEERQRGNFPDRFSGHQFPNYSSELNVNALLLGDSALYLCASSLGSSYEQFFGPGTRLTVL.